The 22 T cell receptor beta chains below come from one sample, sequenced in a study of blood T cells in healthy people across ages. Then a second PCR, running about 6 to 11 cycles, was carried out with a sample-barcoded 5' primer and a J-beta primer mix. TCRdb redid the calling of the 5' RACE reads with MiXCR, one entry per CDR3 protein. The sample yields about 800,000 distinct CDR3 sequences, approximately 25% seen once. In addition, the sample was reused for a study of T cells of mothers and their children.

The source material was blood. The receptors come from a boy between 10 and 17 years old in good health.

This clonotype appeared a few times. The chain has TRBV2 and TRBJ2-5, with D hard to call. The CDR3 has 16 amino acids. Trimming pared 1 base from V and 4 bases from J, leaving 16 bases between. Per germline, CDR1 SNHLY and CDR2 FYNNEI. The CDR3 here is CASSEVPELRSETQYF. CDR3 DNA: TGTGCCAGCAGTGAAGTACCGGAACTACGATCAGAGACCCAGTACTTC.

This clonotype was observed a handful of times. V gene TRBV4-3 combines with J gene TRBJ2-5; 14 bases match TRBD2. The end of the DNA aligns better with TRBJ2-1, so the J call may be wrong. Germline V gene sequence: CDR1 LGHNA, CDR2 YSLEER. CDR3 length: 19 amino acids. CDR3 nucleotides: TGCGCCAGCAGCCAATCATCACCGGTGGGACTAGCGGGAGCCAATGAGCAGTTCTTC. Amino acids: CASSQSSPVGLAGANEQFF.

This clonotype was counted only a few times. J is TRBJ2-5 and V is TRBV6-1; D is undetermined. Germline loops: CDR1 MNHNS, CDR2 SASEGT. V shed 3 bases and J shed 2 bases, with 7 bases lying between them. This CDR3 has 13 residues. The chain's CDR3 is CASSELGQETQYF. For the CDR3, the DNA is TGTGCCAGCAGTGAGTTAGGTCAAGAGACCCAGTACTTC.

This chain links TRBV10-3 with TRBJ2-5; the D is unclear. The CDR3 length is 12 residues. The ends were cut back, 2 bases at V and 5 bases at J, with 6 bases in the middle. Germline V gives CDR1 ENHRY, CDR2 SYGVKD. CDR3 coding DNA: TGTGCCATCAGTGAGGCCCCGGAGACCCAGTACTTC. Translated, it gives CAISEAPETQYF.

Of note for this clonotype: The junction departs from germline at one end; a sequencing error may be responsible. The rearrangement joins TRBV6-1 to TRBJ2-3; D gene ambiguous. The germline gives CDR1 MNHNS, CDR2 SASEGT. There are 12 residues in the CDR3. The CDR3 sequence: CASSALEVGADF. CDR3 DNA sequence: TGTGCCAGCAGTGCTCTTGAGGTGGGCGCAGACTTT.

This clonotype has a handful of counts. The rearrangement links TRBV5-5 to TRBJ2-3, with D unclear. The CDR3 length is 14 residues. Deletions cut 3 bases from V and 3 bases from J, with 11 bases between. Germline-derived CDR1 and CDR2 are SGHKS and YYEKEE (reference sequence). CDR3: CASSYLVSTDTQYF. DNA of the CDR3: TGTGCCAGCAGCTACTTGGTCTCGACAGATACGCAGTATTTT.

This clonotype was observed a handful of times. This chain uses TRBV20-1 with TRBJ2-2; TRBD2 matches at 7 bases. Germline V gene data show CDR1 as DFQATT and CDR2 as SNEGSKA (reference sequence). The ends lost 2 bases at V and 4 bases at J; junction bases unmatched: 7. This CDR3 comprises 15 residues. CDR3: CSARRGRAGTGELFF. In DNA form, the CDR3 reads TGCAGTGCTAGACGAGGGAGGGCCGGCACCGGGGAGCTGTTTTTT.

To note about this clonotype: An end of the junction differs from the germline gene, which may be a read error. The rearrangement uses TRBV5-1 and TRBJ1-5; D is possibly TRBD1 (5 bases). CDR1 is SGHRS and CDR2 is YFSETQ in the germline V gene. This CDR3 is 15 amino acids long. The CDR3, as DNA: TGCGCCAACAGCCCCGGGACGGCGAGTGGACAGCCCCAGCATTTT. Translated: CANSPGTASGQPQHF.

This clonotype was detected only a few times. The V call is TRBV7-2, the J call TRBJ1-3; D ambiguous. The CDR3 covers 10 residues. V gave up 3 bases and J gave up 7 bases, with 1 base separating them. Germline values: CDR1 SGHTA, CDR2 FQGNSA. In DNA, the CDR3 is TGTGCCAGCAGCTTGAACACCATATATTTT. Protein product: CASSLNTIYF.

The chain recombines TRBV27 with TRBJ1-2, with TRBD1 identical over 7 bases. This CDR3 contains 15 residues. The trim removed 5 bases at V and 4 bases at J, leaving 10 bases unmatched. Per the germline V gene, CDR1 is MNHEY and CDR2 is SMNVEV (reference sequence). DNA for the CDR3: TGTGCCAGCAGTGACCGACAGGGAGGTGGCTATGGCTACACCTTC. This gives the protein CASSDRQGGGYGYTF.

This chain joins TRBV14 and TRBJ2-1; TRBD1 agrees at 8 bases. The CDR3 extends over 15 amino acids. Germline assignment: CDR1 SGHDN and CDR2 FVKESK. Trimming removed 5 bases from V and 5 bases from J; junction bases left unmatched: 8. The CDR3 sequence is CASSITGGTDNEQFF. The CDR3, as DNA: TGTGCCAGCAGCATAACAGGGGGAACGGACAATGAGCAGTTCTTC.

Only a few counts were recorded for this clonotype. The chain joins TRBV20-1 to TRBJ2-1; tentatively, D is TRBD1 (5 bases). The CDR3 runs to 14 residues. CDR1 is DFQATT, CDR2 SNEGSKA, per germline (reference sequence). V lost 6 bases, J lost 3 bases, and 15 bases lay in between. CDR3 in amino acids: CSATDSFYYNEQFF. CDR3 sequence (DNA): TGCAGTGCAACCGACAGCTTCTACTACAATGAGCAGTTCTTC.

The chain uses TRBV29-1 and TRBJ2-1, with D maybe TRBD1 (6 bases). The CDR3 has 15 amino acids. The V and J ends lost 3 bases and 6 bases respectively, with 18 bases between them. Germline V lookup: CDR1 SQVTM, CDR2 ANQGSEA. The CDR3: CSVELKGQRRNEQFF. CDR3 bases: TGCAGCGTTGAGCTAAAGGGACAACGGCGCAATGAGCAGTTCTTC.

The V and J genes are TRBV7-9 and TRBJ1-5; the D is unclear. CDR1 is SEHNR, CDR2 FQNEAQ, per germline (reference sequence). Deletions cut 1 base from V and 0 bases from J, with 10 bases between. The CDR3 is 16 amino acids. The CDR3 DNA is TGTGCCAGCAGCTTAGGGGGAGGAGATAGCAATCAGCCCCAGCATTTT. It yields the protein CASSLGGGDSNQPQHF. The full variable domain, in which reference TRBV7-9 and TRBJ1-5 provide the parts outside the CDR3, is DTGVSQNPRHKITKRGQNVTFRCDPISEHNRLYWYRQTLGQGPEFLTYFQNEAQLEKSRLLSDRFSAERPKGSFSTLEIQRTEQGDSAMYLCASSLGGGDSNQPQHFGDGTRLSIL.

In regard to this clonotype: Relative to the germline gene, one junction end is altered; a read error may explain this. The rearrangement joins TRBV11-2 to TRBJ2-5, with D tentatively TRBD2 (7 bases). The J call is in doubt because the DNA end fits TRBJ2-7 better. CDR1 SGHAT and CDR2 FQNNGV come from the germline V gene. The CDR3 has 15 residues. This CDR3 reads CACSRGLADSYEQYF. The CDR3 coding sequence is TGTGCCTGCAGTCGGGGGCTAGCGGACTCCTACGAGCAGTACTTC.

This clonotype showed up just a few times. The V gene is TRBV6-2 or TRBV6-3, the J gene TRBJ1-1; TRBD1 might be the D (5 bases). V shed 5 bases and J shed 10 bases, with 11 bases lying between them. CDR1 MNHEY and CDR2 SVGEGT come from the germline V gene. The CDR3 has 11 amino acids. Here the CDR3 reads CASSEQERAFF. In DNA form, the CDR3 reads TGTGCCAGCAGTGAACAGGAAAGAGCTTTCTTT.

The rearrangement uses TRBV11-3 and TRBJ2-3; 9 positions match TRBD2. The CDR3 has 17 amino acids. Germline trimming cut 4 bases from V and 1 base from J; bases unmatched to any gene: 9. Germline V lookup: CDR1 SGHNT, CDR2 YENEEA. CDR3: CASSSSGTSSGTDTQYF. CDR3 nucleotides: TGTGCCAGCAGCTCCTCCGGGACTAGCTCTGGCACAGATACGCAGTATTTT.

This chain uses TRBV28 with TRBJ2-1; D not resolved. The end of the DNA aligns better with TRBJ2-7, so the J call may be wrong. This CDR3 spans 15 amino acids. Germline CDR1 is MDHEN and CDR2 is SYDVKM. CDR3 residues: CASSLIGQISYEQYF. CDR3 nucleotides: TGTGCCAGCAGTTTGATCGGGCAGATCTCCTACGAGCAGTACTTC.

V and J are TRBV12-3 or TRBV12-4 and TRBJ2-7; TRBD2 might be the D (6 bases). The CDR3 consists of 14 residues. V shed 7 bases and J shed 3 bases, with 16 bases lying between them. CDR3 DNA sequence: TGTGCCAGCACTATCCCGGGACTCCTCTACGAGCAGTACTTC. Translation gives CASTIPGLLYEQYF.

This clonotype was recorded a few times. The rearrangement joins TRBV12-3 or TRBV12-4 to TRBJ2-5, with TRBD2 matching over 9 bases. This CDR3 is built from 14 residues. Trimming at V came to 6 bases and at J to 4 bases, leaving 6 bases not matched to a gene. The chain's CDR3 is CASSTLAGAETQYF. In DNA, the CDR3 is TGTGCCAGCAGCACACTAGCGGGCGCAGAGACCCAGTACTTC.

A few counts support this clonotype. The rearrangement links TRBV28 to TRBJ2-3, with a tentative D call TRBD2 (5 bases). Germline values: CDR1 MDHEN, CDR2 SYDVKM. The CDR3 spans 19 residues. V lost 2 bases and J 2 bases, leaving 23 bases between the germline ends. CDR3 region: CASSLLLSGLDEFTDTQYF. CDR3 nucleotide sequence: TGTGCCAGCAGTTTACTTTTATCCGGACTGGATGAATTCACAGATACGCAGTATTTT. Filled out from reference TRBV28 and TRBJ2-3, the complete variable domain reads DVKVTQSSRYLVKRTGEKVFLECVQDMDHENMFWYRQDPGLGLRLIYFSYDVKMKEKGDIPEGYSVSREKKERFSLILESASTNQTSMYLCASSLLLSGLDEFTDTQYFGPGTRLTVL.

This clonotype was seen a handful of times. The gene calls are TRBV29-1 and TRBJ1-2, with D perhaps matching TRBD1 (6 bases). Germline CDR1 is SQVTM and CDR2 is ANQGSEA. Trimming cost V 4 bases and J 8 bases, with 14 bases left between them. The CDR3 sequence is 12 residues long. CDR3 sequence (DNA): TGCAGCGTTGGCTCAGGGGATCGCGGCTACACCTTC. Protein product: CSVGSGDRGYTF.